This section outlines one T cell receptor (beta chain) sequence together with its context. The target antigen is unknown. This entry comes from a study of long-term antiretroviral therapy in people with HIV. Sequencing used immunoSEQ v3.0 at survey level. The assay was immunoSEQ multiplex PCR, and TCRdb's table has in-frame clones only and misses some. Altogether about 17,000 clones are present, approximately 82% being singletons, with the ten largest covering roughly 10%. Overall study findings and caveats: ART adherence, viral resistance and therapy changes were not recorded. Spans of CDR3 length were tighter for HIV repertoires than for controls.

This TCR was recovered from a man between 45 and 60 years old with HIV. Specimen: unsorted PBMCs, collected 0.3 years before starting antiretroviral therapy.

The CDR3 coding sequence is TGTGCCAGCAGCAGGCAGGGGGCGAGTTTTGTGAACACTGAAGCTTTCTTT. It specifies CASSRQGASFVNTEAFF. This sequence joins TRBV7-2 and TRBJ1-1; 8 bases line up with TRBD1. CDR3 length: 17 residues. Germline V CDR1 and CDR2: SGHTA, FQGNSA. The trim removed 5 bases at V and 0 bases at J, leaving 11 bases unmatched.